These 12 T cell receptor beta chains were sequenced from one sample in a study of vaccination effects on CD4 cells after COVID-19. Produced via immunoSEQ multiplex PCR; TCRdb's table is partial and in-frame only. The top ten clones hold more than 30% of a sample with 42,000 or so clones, 65% to 70% of them seen once. ViraFEST expansion of antigen-specific CD4+ T cells with viral peptide pools preceded sequencing. Following a roughly 11-day culture, CD4+ T cells were purified. SARS-CoV-2 infected the person between March and December 2020, as confirmed by PCR. No antigens are known for them. The material was CD4+ T cells from PBMCs cultured with a peptide pool, obtained before COVID-19 vaccination. The source of these receptors is a human donor who had a prior SARS-CoV-2 infection.

The CDR3 is CASSSPARGHEQYF. CDR3 DNA sequence: TGTGCCAGCAGCTCCCCCGCCAGGGGCCACGAGCAGTACTTC. This chain joins TRBV11-2 and TRBJ2-7, with D maybe TRBD1 (6 bases). Trimming shortened V by 4 bases and J by 5 bases, and 15 bases separated the two germline ends. Germline CDR1 and CDR2: SGHAT and FQNNGV. CDR3 size: 14 residues.

The J gene is TRBJ2-5, the V gene TRBV10-3, with D perhaps assigned TRBD1 or TRBD2 (5 bases each). Germline assignment: CDR1 ENHRY and CDR2 SYGVKD. This CDR3 spans 16 amino acids. The V end was cut by 2 bases, the J end by 3 bases, with 16 bases between. This CDR3 reads CAISEARGAWEETQYF. The CDR3 nucleotides read TGTGCCATCAGTGAGGCTAGAGGGGCTTGGGAAGAGACCCAGTACTTC.

This rearrangement joins TRBV9 to TRBJ2-7; D might be TRBD1 (6 bases). Trimming took off 0 bases at V and 6 bases at J, with 22 bases between the two ends. Germline CDR1 reads SGDLS; CDR2 reads YYNGEE. The CDR3 contains 17 residues. CDR3 sequence (DNA): TGTGCCAGCAGCGTAGGCCCCATGGGGGCGCAGGGCCTCGAGCAGTACTTC. Its protein product is CASSVGPMGAQGLEQYF.

This clone was seen a single time. The V and J genes are TRBV7-2 and TRBJ1-2; TRBD1 matches 7 bases. From germline, CDR1 is SGHTA and CDR2 FQGNSA. The CDR3 contains 16 residues. V dropped 1 base and J dropped 4; count of bases not matched to a gene: 9. The CDR3 is CASSLGGTAIFYGYTF. The CDR3 coding sequence is TGTGCCAGCAGCTTAGGAGGGACAGCTATCTTCTATGGCTACACCTTC.

The chain has TRBV6-5 and TRBJ1-6; 7 nucleotides agree with TRBD1. With V trimmed by 5 bases and J by 10 bases, 8 bases remained unmatched. The CDR3 covers 14 residues. The germline CDR1 and CDR2 sequences are MNHEY and SVGAGI. CDR3 sequence reads: CASSRDSRWSPLHF. The CDR3 region has the DNA TGTGCCAGCAGTAGGGACAGCCGATGGTCACCCCTCCACTTT.

V is TRBV6-1 and J is TRBJ2-2; D not resolved. Germline CDR1 MNHNS, CDR2 SASEGT. This CDR3 comprises 12 residues. The V gene lost 1 base and the J gene lost 6 bases, with 3 bases spanning the gap. The CDR3 region is CASSEVSGELFF. In DNA, the CDR3 is TGTGCCAGCAGTGAAGTTTCCGGGGAGCTGTTTTTT.

This clone was picked up a small number of times. The V and J genes are TRBV6-1 and TRBJ1-4; TRBD1 matches 8 bases. Trimming cost V 4 bases and J 3 bases; bases outside gene matches: 7. This CDR3 contains 16 residues. Germline V gene lookup returns CDR1 MNHNS and CDR2 SASEGT. In nucleotides, the CDR3 is TGTGCCAGCAGTGCCACGCGGACAGGGTCTAATGAAAAACTGTTTTTT. This translates into CASSATRTGSNEKLFF.

The rearrangement uses TRBV5-1 and TRBJ2-2, with D uncertain. V was shortened by 0 bases and J by 4 bases, with 4 bases between the two germline ends. The length of the CDR3 is 13 residues. Germline V lookup: CDR1 SGHRS, CDR2 YFSETQ. The chain's CDR3 is CASSLDGTGELFF. As DNA, the CDR3 is TGCGCCAGCAGCTTGGACGGCACCGGGGAGCTGTTTTTT.

The chain employs TRBV4-1 and TRBJ2-7; possibly TRBD2 for D (5 bases). CDR3 length: 14 amino acids. With 0 bases removed from V and 5 bases from J, the gap between germline ends came to 11 bases. From germline, CDR1 is MGHRA and CDR2 YSYEKL. This CDR3 reads CASSQDSRGNEQYF. In nucleotides, the CDR3 is TGCGCCAGCAGCCAAGATTCTCGGGGAAACGAGCAGTACTTC.

DNA for the CDR3: TGCGCCAGCAGCATTGCCCGGACTAGCGGGAACGAGCAGTACTTC. Its translation: CASSIARTSGNEQYF. The chain carries TRBV5-1 and TRBJ2-7; the match to TRBD2 covers 12 bases. V dropped 4 bases and J dropped 5; count of bases not matched to a gene: 7. From germline, CDR1 is SGHRS and CDR2 YFSETQ. This CDR3 has 15 residues.

The V gene is TRBV5-1, the J gene TRBJ2-7; D is ambiguous. This CDR3 has 14 residues. Trimming shortened V by 1 base and J by 5 bases, and 13 bases separated the two germline ends. The germline V gene encodes CDR1 SGHRS and CDR2 YFSETQ. The CDR3 here is CASSLQGPENEQYF. CDR3 nucleotide sequence: TGCGCCAGCAGCTTGCAAGGACCTGAAAACGAGCAGTACTTC.

This chain links TRBV7-9 with TRBJ2-1; maybe TRBD2 (6 bases). The CDR3 runs to 15 residues. V lost 0 bases to trimming and J lost 3 bases, with 9 bases between them. CDR1 and CDR2 (germline): SEHNR, FQNEAQ (reference sequence). The CDR3 nucleotides read TGTGCCAGCAGCTTAGCGCTGGGGGGCTACAATGAGCAGTTCTTC. Its translation is CASSLALGGYNEQFF.